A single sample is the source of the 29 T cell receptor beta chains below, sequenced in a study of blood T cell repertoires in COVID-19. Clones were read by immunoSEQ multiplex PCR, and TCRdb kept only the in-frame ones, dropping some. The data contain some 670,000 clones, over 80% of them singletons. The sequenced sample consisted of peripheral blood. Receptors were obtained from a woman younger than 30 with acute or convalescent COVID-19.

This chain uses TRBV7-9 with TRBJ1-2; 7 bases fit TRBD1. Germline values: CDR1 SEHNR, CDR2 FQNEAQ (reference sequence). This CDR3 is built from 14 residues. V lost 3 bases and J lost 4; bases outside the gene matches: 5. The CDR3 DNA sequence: TGTGCCAGCAGCTTTGGGCGACAGGGCTATGGCTACACCTTC. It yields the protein CASSFGRQGYGYTF.

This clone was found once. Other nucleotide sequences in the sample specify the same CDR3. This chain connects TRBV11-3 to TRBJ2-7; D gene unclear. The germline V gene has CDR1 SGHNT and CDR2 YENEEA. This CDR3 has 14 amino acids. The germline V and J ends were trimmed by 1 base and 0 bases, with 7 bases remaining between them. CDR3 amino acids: CASSLGGSSYEQYF. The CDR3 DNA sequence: TGTGCCAGCAGCTTAGGAGGCAGCTCCTACGAGCAGTACTTC. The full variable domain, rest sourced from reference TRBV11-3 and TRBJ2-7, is EAGVVQSPRYKIIEKKQPVAFWCNPISGHNTLYWYLQNLGQGPELLIRYENEEAVDDSQLPKDRFSAERLKGVDSTLKIQPAELGDSAVYLCASSLGGSSYEQYFGPGTRLTVT.

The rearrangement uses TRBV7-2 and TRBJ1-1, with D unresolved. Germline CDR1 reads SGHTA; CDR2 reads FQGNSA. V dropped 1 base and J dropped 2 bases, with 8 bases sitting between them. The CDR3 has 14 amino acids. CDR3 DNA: TGTGCCAGCAGCTTAGATTGGAGTAACACTGAAGCTTTCTTT. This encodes CASSLDWSNTEAFF.

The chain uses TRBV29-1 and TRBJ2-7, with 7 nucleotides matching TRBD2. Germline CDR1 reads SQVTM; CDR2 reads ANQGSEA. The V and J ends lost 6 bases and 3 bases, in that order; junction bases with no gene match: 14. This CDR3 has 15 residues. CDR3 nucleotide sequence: TGCAGCGTCGGGGGGACTGAACCCTTAGTCTACGAGCAGTACTTC. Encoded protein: CSVGGTEPLVYEQYF.

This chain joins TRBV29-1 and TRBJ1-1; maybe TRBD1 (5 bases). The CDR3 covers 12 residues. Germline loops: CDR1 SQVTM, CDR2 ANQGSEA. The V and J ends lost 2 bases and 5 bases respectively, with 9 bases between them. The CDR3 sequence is CSVEFKGTEAFF. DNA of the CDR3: TGCAGCGTTGAATTTAAGGGGACTGAAGCTTTCTTT.

The DNA of the CDR3 is TGTGCCAGCAGTTACGTTTCAGACATAGCCAAAAACATTCAGTACTTC. Amino acids: CASSYVSDIAKNIQYF. The chain has TRBV6-6 and TRBJ2-4; D call uncertain. Looked up from germline, CDR1 is MNHNY and CDR2 is SVGAGI (reference sequence). The CDR3 covers 16 residues. V was shortened by 2 bases and J by 0 bases, with 11 bases between the two germline ends.

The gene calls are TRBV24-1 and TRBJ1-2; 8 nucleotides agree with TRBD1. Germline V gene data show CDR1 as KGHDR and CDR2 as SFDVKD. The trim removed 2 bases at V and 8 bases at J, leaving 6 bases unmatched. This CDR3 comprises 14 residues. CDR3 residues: CATSDSRRGQGYTF. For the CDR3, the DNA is TGTGCCACCAGTGATTCCCGCAGGGGGCAAGGCTACACCTTC.

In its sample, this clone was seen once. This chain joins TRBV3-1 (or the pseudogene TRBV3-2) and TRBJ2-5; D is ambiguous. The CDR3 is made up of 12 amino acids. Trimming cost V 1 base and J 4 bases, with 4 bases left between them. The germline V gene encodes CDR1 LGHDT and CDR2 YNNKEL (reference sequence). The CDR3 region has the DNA TGTGCCAGCAGCCAAGTGAGAGAGACCCAGTACTTC. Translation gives CASSQVRETQYF.

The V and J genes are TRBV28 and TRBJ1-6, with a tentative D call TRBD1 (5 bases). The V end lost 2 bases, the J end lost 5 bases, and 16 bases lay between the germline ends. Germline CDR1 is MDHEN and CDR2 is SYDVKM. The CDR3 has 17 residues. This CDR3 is CASSLLSQGAHNSPLHF. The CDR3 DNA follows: TGTGCCAGCAGTTTACTTAGCCAGGGTGCCCATAATTCACCCCTCCACTTT.

Written as DNA, the CDR3 is TGTGCCAGCCTTAGGGGCGGAAACTATGGCTACACCTTC. Translation: CASLRGGNYGYTF. This chain joins TRBV13 and TRBJ1-2; a weak D match, TRBD1 (5 bases). Trimming cost V 8 bases and J 2 bases, with 12 bases left between them. CDR3 size: 13 residues. The germline V gene has CDR1 PRHDT and CDR2 FYEKMQ (reference sequence).

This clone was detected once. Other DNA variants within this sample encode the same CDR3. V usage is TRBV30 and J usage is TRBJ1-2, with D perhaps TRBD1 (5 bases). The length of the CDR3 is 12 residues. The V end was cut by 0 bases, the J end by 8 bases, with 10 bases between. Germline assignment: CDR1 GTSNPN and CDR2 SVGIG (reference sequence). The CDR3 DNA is TGTGCCTGGAGTGTGGGACTAAGGGGCTACACCTTC. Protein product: CAWSVGLRGYTF.

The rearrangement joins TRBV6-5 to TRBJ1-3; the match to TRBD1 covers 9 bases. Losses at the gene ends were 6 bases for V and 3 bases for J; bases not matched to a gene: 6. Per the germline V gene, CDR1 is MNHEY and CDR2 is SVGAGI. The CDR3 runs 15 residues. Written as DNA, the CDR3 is TGTGCCAGCAGGTCAACAGGGGGCTTTGGAAACACCATATATTTT. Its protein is CASRSTGGFGNTIYF.

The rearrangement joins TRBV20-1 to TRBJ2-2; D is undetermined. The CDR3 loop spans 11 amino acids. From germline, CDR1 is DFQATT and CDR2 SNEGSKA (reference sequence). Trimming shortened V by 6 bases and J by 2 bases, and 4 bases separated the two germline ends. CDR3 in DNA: TGCAGTGCCCGTAACACCGGGGAGCTGTTTTTT. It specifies CSARNTGELFF.

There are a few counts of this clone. CDR3 sequence reads: CASITGGPGGEQYF. The CDR3, as DNA: TGTGCCAGCATCACGGGGGGTCCGGGAGGCGAGCAGTACTTC. The chain combines TRBV7-7 with TRBJ2-7; TRBD2 aligns across 7 bases. There are 14 residues in the CDR3. Germline CDR1 is SSHAT and CDR2 is FNYEAQ (reference sequence). The trim removed 7 bases at V and 6 bases at J, leaving 12 bases unmatched.

CDR3 in amino acids: CASSQEGQPIKGYTF. The CDR3 nucleotides are TGTGCCAGCAGCCAAGAGGGACAGCCTATAAAAGGCTACACCTTC. The chain uses TRBV14 and TRBJ1-2; 7 bases are shared with TRBD1. Per germline, CDR1 SGHDN and CDR2 FVKESK. CDR3 length: 15 amino acids. J lost 8 bases, V lost 0 bases, and 9 bases had no gene match.

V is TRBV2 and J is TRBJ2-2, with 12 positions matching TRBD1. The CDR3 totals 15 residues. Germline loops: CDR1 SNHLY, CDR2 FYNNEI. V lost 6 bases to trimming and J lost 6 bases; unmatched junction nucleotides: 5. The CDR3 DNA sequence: TGTGCCAGCAGCCTGGGACAGGGGGCAGCCGGGGAGCTGTTTTTT. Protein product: CASSLGQGAAGELFF.

The CDR3 region is CASSTSPGGQPNEQFF. CDR3 DNA: TGTGCCAGCAGCACTTCCCCGGGGGGCCAACCGAATGAGCAGTTCTTC. The genes are TRBV11-2 and TRBJ2-1, with D maybe TRBD2 (7 bases). Germline lookup yields CDR1 SGHAT and CDR2 FQNNGV. With 5 bases removed from V and 7 bases from J, the gap between germline ends came to 21 bases. The CDR3 runs 16 residues. The complete variable domain, with remaining parts taken from reference TRBV11-2 and TRBJ2-1, reads EAGVAQSPRYKIIEKRQSVAFWCNPISGHATLYWYQQILGQGPKLLIQFQNNGVVDDSQLPKDRFSAERLKGVDSTLKIQPAKLEDSAVYLCASSTSPGGQPNEQFFGPGTRLTVL.

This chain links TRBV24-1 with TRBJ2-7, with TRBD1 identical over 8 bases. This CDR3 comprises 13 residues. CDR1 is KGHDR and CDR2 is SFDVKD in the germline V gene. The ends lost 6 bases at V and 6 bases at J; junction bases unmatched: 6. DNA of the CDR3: TGTGCCACCAGTAAAACAGGGGGGCGCGAGCAGTACTTC. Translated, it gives CATSKTGGREQYF.

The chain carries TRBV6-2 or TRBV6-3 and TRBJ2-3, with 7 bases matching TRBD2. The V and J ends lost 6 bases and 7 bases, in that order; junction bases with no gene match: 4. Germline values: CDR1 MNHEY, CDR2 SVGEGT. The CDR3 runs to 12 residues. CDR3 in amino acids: CASSTSGNTQYF. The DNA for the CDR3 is TGTGCCAGCAGCACCAGCGGGAATACGCAGTATTTT.

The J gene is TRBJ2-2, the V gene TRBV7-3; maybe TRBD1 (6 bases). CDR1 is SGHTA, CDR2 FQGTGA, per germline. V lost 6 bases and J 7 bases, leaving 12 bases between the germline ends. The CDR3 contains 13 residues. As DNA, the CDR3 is TGTGCCAGCAGTCAGGGGATGAGCGGGGAGCTGTTTTTT. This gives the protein CASSQGMSGELFF.

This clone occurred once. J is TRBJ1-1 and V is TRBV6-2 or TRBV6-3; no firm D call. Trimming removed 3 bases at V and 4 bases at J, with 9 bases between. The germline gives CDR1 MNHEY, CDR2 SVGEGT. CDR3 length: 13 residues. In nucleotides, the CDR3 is TGTGCCAGCAGTTATACAGCCATCACTGAAGCTTTCTTT. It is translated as CASSYTAITEAFF.

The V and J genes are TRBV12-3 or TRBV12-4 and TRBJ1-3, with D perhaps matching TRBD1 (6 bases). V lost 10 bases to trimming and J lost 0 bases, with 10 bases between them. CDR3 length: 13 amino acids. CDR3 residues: CATTGTSGNTIYF. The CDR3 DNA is TGTGCCACCACAGGGACCTCTGGAAACACCATATATTTT.

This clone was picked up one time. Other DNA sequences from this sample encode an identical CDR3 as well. The CDR3 reads CASSWGDNQPQHF. As DNA, the CDR3 is TGTGCCAGCAGCTGGGGAGACAATCAGCCCCAGCATTTT. V gene TRBV5-6 combines with J gene TRBJ1-5; D uncertain. The CDR3 runs to 13 residues. Germline lookup yields CDR1 SGHDT and CDR2 YYEEEE. Trimming cost V 3 bases and J 3 bases, with 7 bases left between them.

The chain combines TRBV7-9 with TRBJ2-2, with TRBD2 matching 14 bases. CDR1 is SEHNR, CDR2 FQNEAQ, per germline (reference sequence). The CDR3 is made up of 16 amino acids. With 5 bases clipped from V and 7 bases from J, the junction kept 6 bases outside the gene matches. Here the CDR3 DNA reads TGTGCCAGCAGCCCGACTAGCGGGGGGGCAATCGGGGAGCTGTTTTTT. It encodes CASSPTSGGAIGELFF.

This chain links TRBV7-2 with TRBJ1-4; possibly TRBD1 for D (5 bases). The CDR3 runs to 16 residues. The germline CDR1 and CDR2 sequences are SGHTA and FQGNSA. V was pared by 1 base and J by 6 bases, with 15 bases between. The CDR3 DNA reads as TGTGCCAGCAGCTTAGTTTTGGGGAGGGGAGATGAAAAACTGTTTTTT. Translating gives CASSLVLGRGDEKLFF.

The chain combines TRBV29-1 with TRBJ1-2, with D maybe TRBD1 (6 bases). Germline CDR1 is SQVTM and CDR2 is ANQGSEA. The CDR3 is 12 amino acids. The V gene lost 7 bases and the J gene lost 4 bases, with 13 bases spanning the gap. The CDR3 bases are TGCAGCGGCGAACAGGGATCCTATGGCTACACCTTC. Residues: CSGEQGSYGYTF.

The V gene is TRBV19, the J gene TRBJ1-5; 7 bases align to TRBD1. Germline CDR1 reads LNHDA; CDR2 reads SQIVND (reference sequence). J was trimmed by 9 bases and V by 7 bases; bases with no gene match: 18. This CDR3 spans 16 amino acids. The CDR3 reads CASTYILPQGSGPQHF. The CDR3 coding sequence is TGTGCCAGTACCTATATTCTACCACAGGGGTCTGGGCCCCAGCATTTT.

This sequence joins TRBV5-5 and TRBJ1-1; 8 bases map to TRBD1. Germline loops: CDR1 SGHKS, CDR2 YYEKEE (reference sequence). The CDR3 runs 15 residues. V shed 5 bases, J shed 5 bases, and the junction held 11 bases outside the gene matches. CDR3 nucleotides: TGTGCCAGCAGGTTACCACAGGGGGTGGGAACTGAAGCTTTCTTT. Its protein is CASRLPQGVGTEAFF.

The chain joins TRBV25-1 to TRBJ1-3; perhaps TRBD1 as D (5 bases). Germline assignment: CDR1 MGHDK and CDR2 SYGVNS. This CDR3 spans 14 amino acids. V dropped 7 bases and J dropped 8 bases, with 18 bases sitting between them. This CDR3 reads CASIGAGFLDTIYF. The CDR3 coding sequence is TGTGCCAGCATCGGTGCAGGGTTTCTGGACACCATATATTTT.